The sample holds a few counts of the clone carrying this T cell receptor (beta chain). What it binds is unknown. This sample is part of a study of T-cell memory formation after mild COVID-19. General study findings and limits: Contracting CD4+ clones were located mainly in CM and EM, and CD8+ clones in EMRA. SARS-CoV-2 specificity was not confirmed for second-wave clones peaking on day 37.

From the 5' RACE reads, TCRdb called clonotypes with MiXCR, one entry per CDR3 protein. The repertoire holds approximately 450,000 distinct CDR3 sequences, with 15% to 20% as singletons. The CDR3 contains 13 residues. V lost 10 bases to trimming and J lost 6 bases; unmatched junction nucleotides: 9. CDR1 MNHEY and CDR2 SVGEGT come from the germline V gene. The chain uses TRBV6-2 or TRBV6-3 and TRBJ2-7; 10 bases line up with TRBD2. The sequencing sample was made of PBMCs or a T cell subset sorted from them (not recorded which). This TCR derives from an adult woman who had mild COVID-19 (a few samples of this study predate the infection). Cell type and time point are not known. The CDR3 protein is CATSLAGAAEQYF. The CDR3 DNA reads TGTGCCACCTCGCTAGCGGGAGCTGCCGAGCAGTACTTC.